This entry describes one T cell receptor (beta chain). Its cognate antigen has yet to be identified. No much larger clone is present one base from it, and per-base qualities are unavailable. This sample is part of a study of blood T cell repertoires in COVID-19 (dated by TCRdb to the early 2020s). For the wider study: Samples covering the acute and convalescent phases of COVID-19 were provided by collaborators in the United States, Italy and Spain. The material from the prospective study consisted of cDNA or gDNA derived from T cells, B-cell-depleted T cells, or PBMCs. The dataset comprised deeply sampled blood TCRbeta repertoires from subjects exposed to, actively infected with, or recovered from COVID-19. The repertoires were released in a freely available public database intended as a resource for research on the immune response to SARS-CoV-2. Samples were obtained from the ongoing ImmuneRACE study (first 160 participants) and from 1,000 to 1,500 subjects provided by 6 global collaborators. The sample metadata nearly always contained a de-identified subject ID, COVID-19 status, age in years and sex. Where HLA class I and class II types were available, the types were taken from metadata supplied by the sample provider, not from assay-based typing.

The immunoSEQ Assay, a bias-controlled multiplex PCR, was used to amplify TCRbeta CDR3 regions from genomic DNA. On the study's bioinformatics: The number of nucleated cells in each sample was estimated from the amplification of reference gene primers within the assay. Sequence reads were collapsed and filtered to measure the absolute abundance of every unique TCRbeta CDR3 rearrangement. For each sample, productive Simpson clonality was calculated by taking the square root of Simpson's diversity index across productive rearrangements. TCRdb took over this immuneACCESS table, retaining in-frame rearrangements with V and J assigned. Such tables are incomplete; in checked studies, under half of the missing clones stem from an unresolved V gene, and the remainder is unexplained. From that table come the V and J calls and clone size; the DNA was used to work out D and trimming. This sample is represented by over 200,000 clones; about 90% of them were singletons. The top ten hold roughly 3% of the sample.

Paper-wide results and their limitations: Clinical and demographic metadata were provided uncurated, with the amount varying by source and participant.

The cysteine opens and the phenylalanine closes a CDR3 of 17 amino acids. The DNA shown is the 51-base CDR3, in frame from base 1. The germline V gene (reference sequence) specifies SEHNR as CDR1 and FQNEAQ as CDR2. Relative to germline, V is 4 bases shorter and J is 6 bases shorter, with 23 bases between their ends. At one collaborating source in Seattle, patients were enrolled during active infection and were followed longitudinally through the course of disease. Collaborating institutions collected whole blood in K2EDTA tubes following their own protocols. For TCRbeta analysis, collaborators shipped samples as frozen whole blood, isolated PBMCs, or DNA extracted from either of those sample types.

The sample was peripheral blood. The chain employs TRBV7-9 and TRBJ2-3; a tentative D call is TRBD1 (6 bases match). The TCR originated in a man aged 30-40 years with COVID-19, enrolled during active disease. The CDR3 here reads CASSSGSGTQGRDTQYF. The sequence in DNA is TGTGCCAGCAGCTCAGGATCCGGGACCCAGGGGCGGGATACGCAGTATTTT. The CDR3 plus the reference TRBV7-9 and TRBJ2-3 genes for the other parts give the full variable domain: DTGVSQNPRHKITKRGQNVTFRCDPISEHNRLYWYRQTLGQGPEFLTYFQNEAQLEKSRLLSDRFSAERPKGSFSTLEIQRTEQGDSAMYLCASSSGSGTQGRDTQYFGPGTRLTVL.